This T cell receptor beta chain was captured in a study of technical replicates of blood from a few donors. Method: immunoSEQ multiplex PCR; TCRdb's copy keeps in-frame clones and lacks some. The sample holds 100,000 or so clones, 90% to 96% seen once. Germline V lookup: CDR1 LGHNA, CDR2 YNFKEQ. With 0 bases removed from V and 0 bases from J, the gap between germline ends came to 9 bases. The CDR3 runs 16 residues. The chain links TRBV4-2 to TRBJ2-1; no clear D. The origin of this receptor is a human donor in good health. Source material: T cells isolated from PBMCs. The CDR3 DNA sequence: TGTGCCAGCAGCCAAGATAGCTGGAGCTCCTACAATGAGCAGTTCTTC. This sequence encodes CASSQDSWSSYNEQFF.